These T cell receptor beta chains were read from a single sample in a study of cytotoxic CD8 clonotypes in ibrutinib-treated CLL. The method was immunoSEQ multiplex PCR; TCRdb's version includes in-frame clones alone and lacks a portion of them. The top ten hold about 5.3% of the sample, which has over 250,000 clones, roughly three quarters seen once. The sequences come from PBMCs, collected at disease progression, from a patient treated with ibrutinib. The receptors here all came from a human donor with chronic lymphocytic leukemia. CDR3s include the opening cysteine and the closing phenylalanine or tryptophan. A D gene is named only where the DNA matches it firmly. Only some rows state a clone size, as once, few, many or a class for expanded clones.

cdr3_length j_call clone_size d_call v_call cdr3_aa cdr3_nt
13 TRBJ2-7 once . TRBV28 CASKTGTEYEQYF TGTGCCAGCAAAACCGGGACCGAATACGAGCAGTACTTC
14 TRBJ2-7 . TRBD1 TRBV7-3 CASSPTGGSYEQYF TGTGCCAGCAGCCCGACAGGGGGCTCCTACGAGCAGTACTTC
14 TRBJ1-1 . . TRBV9 CASSVAGKNTEAFF TGTGCCAGCAGCGTTGCCGGGAAGAACACTGAAGCTTTCTTT
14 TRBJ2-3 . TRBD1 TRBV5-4 CASSLGQRTDTQYF TGTGCCAGCAGCCTGGGACAGAGGACAGATACGCAGTATTTT
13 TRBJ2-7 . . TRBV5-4 CASSLGLVYEQYF TGTGCCAGCAGCTTGGGACTAGTCTACGAGCAGTACTTC
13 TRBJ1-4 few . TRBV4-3 CASSHSEKGGLFF TGCGCCAGCAGCCATTCTGAGAAGGGAGGGCTGTTTTTT
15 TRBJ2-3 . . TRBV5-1 CASSLVVGGKDTQYF TGCGCCAGCAGCTTGGTCGTGGGAGGTAAAGATACGCAGTATTTT
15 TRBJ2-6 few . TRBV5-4 CASRSGISGANVLTF TGTGCCAGCAGATCGGGGATCTCTGGGGCCAACGTCCTGACTTTC
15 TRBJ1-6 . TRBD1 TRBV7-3 CASSLTGQGNSPLHF TGTGCCAGCAGCTTAACCGGACAGGGAAATTCACCCCTCCACTTT
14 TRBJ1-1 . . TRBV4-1 CASSQGGGNTEAFF TGCGCCAGCAGCCAGGGCGGGGGGAACACTGAAGCTTTCTTT
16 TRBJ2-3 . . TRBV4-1 CASSQGRLSLYDTQYF TGCGCCAGCAGCCAAGGCCGACTGTCACTATACGATACGCAGTATTTT
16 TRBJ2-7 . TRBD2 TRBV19 CASSIDPGLGAYEQYF TGTGCCAGTAGTATAGACCCGGGACTAGGGGCCTACGAGCAGTACTTC
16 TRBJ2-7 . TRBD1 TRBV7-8 CASSASRTGESYEQYF TGTGCCAGCAGCGCCAGCCGGACAGGGGAGTCCTACGAGCAGTACTTC
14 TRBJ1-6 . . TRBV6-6 CASTGSSYNSPLHF TGTGCCAGCACGGGGAGCTCCTATAATTCACCCCTCCACTTT
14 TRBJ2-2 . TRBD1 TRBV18 CASSRTGFTGELFF TGTGCCAGCTCAAGGACAGGGTTCACCGGGGAGCTGTTTTTT
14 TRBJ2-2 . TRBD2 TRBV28 CASSPLRGSDELFF TGTGCCAGCAGTCCCTTGCGGGGGAGCGACGAGCTGTTTTTT
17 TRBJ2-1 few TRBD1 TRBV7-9 CASSSNRRTGLHNEQFF TGTGCCAGCAGCTCTAATCGTCGGACAGGGTTACACAATGAGCAGTTCTTC
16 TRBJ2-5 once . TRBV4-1 CASRGGTRGDQETQYF TGCGCCAGCAGAGGGGGAACTAGGGGGGACCAAGAGACCCAGTACTTC
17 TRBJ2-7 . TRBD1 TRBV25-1 CASSDLGQGPAPCEQYF TGTGCCAGCAGTGATTTAGGACAGGGCCCGGCACCCTGCGAGCAGTACTTC
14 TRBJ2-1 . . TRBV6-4 CASAISGAHNEQFF TGTGCCAGCGCCATTTCCGGGGCACACAATGAGCAGTTCTTC
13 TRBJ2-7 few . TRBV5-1 CASSFAGTYEQYF TGCGCCAGCAGCTTCGCGGGAACCTACGAGCAGTACTTC
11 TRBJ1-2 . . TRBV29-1 CSVEDSGDDTF TGCAGCGTTGAAGATTCAGGGGACGACACCTTC
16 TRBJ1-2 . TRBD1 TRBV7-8 CASSTLNQGANYGYTF TGTGCCAGCAGCACACTTAATCAGGGGGCTAACTATGGCTACACCTTC
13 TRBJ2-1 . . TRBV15 CATSRGPVDEQFF TGTGCCACCAGCAGAGGCCCGGTCGATGAGCAGTTCTTC
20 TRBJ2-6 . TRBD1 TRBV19 CASSMEVGTGAFSGANVLTF TGTGCCAGTAGTATGGAGGTGGGGACAGGGGCATTCTCTGGGGCCAACGTCCTGACTTTC
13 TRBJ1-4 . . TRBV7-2 CASSKTGIGKLFF TGTGCCAGCAGCAAAACAGGGATAGGAAAACTGTTTTTT
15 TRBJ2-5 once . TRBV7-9 CASSLYGDVQETQYF TGTGCCAGCAGCTTATACGGGGACGTGCAAGAGACCCAGTACTTC
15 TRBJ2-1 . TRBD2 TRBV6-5 CATKPGLAGDNEQFF TGTGCTACAAAACCGGGACTAGCGGGAGACAATGAGCAGTTCTTC
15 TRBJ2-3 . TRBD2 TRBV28 CASSSSGRAPDTQYF TGTGCCAGCAGTTCCAGTGGGAGGGCTCCAGATACGCAGTATTTT
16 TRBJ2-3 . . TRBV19 CASTPLGGGSTDTQYF TGTGCCAGTACCCCACTGGGGGGCGGCAGCACAGATACGCAGTATTTT
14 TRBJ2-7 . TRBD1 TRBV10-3 CATSPTGQASEQYF TGTGCCACTTCGCCCACCGGACAGGCGAGCGAGCAGTACTTC
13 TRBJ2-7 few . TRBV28 CASSFGVGNEQYF TGTGCCAGCAGTTTTGGGGTCGGAAACGAGCAGTACTTC
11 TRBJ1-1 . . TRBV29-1 CSVDVRNEAFF TGCAGCGTTGATGTCCGGAATGAAGCTTTCTTT
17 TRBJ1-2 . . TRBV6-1 CASSEGPTWGSPFRDTF TGTGCCAGCAGTGAAGGGCCTACCTGGGGCAGTCCGTTCCGGGATACCTTC
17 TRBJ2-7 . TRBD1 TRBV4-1 CASSQDITGQASYEQYF TGCGCCAGCAGCCAAGATATTACCGGACAGGCGTCCTACGAGCAGTACTTC
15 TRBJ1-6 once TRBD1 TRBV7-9 CASSSSHRGNSPLHF TGTGCCAGCAGCAGCAGCCACAGGGGAAACTCACCCCTCCACTTT
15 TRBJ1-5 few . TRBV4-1 CASSLTVTGNQPQHF TGCGCCAGCAGCCTGACCGTCACGGGCAATCAGCCCCAGCATTTT
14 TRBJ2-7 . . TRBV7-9 CASSLGVLGYEQYF TGTGCCAGCAGCTTAGGAGTACTGGGCTACGAGCAGTACTTC
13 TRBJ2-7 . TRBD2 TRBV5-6 CASIREGSYEQYF TGTGCCAGCATCCGGGAGGGTTCCTACGAGCAGTACTTC
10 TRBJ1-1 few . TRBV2 CASSEIEAFF TGTGCCAGCAGTGAGATTGAAGCTTTCTTT
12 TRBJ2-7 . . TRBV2 CASLDGSYEQYF TGTGCCAGCCTTGACGGGAGCTACGAGCAGTACTTC
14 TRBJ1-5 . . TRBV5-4 CASSLAGVNQPQHF TGTGCCAGCAGCTTGGCAGGGGTCAATCAGCCCCAGCATTTT
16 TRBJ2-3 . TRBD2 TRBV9 CASSQGVAGVADTQYF TGTGCCAGCAGCCAGGGGGTAGCGGGAGTTGCAGATACGCAGTATTTT
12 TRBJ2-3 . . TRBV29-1 CSVEGNTDTQYF TGCAGCGTTGAAGGGAACACAGATACGCAGTATTTT
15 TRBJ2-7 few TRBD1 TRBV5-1 CASSRQGTGSYEQYF TGCGCCAGCAGCCGACAGGGGACAGGCTCCTACGAGCAGTACTTC